Included here is one T cell receptor beta chain sequence, with context. The record originates from a study of PD-1 blockade in mismatch repair-deficient tumors. The overall study: Patients had about a dozen mismatch repair-deficient cancer types and were previously treated and progressing.

Produced via immunoSEQ multiplex PCR; TCRdb's table is partial and in-frame only. The sample includes 90,000 to 120,000 clones, approximately 80% of them seen just once. The germline gives CDR1 MNHEY, CDR2 SMNVEV (reference sequence). V trimming: 6 bases; J trimming: 7 bases; junction bases outside the gene matches: 14. There are 17 residues in the CDR3. The source is an adult with mismatch repair-deficient cancer. The chain carries TRBV27 and TRBJ2-2, with TRBD2 matching over 10 bases. The specimen comprised peripheral blood, sampled approximately 35 weeks after starting pembrolizumab. CDR3 nucleotides: TGTGCCAGCAGAAACACCTGGCTAGCGGGAGTAGGCGGGGAGCTGTTTTTT. It translates to CASRNTWLAGVGGELFF.